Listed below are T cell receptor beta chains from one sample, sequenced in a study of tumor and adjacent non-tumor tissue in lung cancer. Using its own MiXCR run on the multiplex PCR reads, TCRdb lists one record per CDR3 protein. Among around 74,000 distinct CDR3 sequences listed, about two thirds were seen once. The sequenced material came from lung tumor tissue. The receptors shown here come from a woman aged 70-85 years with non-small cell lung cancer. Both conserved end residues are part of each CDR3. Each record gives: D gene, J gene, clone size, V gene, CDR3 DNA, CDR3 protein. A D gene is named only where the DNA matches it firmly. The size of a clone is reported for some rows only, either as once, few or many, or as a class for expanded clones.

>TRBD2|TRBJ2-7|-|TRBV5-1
TGCGCCAGCAGCCCCAGGAGTTCCGGGACTAGCGGGCCCTACGAGCAGTACTTC
CASSPRSSGTSGPYEQYF
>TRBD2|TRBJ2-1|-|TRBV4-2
TGTGCCAGTAGCCAAGATCTAAGGACTAGCGGGTACAATGAGCAGTTCTTC
CASSQDLRTSGYNEQFF
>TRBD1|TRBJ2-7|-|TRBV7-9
TGTGCCAGTAGAAATGTGGCGGGACAGGAAGCCATTCCCTACGAGCAGTACTTC
CASRNVAGQEAIPYEQYF
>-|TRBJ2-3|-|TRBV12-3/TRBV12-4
TGTAACAGCAGTTTGGGCAGGGCGGATACGCAGTATTTT
CNSSLGRADTQYF
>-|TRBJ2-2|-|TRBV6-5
TGTGTCAGCAGTCGCCTAGGGTCCACCGGGGAGCTGTTTTTT
CVSSRLGSTGELFF
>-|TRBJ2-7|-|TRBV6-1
TGTGCCAGCAGTTTAAGAGGACTTCGATCATACGAGCAGCACTTC
CASSLRGLRSYEQHF
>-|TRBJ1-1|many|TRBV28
TGTGCCAGCAGTTTATCTTCGGGGAGCACTGAAGCTTTCTTT
CASSLSSGSTEAFF
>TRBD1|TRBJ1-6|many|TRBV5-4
TGTGCCAGCAGCTCAACGACAGGGGGAGATAATTCACCCCTCCACTTT
CASSSTTGGDNSPLHF
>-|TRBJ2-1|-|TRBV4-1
TGCGCCAGCAGCCACCTGACGGGGTCGGACTATGAGCTGTTCTTC
CASSHLTGSDYELFF
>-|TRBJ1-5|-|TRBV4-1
TGCACCAGCAGTACAGGAGTAACTTTGAATAGCAATCAGCCCCAGCATTTT
CTSSTGVTLNSNQPQHF
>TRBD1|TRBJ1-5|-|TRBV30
TGTGCCTGGAGTACAGGGGGCGATCAGCCCCAGGATTTT
CAWSTGGDQPQDF
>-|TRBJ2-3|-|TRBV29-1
TGCAGCTTCTTAGGGAGCACGATTAGCACGGATATGCAGTATTTT
CSFLGSTISTDMQYF
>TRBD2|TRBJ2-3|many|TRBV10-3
TGTGCCATCAGTGAGTCGAGAAAGCTAGCGGGACCCACAGATACGCAGTATTTT
CAISESRKLAGPTDTQYF
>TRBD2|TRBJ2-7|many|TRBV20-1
TGCAGTGCTAGAGATCTACGAAGTTGGGAGGGTTTACAGCGGGCGGGCGGGAGACAGTACTTC
CSARDLRSWEGLQRAGGRQYF
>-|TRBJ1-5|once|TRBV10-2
TGCGCCATCACGGGACACTTGACTCAGCGCCAGCATTTT
CAITGHLTQRQHF
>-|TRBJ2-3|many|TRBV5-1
TGCGCCAGCAGCTTGGAGGGGGGCACTGCAGATACGCAGTATTTT
CASSLEGGTADTQYF
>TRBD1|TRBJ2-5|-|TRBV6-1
TGTCCCAGCAGCTCCGGGACAGGGGCCTACCAAGATACCCAGTACTTC
CPSSSGTGAYQDTQYF
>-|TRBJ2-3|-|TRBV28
TGTGCCAGCAGCTCAACAGGCACAGATACTCAGTATTTT
CASSSTGTDTQYF
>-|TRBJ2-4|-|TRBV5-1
TGCGCCAGCAGCTTTTCGGGGGCGCAAAACATTCAGTACTTC
CASSFSGAQNIQYF
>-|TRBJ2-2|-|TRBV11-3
TGTGCCAGCAGCTGGGGGGACTCCGGGGAGCTGTTATTT
CASSWGDSGELLF
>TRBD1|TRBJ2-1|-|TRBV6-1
TGTGCCAGCAGTACCGGACAGGGGAATGAACTGTTCTTC
CASSTGQGNELFF
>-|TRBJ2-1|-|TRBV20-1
TGCAGTGCAAGTATCCTAGAGGGAGTTCACAATGAGCAGTTCTTC
CSASILEGVHNEQFF
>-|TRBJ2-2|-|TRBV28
TGTGCCAGCACGCCCGTAGCTTCCAGGGAGCTGTTTTTT
CASTPVASRELFF
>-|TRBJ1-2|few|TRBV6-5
TGTGCCAGCAGTCCACAAACCGGGATAGTTAACTATGGCTACACCTTC
CASSPQTGIVNYGYTF
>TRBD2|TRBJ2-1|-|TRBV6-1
TGTGTTAGCAGTCTCGAGATGGGACTAGCGAGGAACAATGAGCAGCTCTTC
CVSSLEMGLARNNEQLF
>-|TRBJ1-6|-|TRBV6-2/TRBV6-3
TGTGCCAGCAGGGAACAGGGATTTGTATCACTCCTCCACTTT
CASREQGFVSLLHF
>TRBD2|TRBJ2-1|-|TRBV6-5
TGTGCCAGTAGTTATACCCCGACTAGCGGGAGTACCTACAATGAGCAGTTCTTC
CASSYTPTSGSTYNEQFF
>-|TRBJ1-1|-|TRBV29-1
TGCAGCGTAGGCCAGGTCGTGAACACTAAAGCTTTCTTT
CSVGQVVNTKAFF
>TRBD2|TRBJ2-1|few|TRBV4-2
TGTGCCAGCAGCCAAGTTCCATCGACGATGCGGGGGGCCTACAATGAGCAGTTCTTC
CASSQVPSTMRGAYNEQFF
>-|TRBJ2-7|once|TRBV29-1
TGCAGCGTTGGAGACAGCACCCCCTACAAGCAGTACTTC
CSVGDSTPYKQYF
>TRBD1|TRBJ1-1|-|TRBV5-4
TGTGCCAGCAGGCTCCGGACAGGGGTTGCTGAAGCATTCTTT
CASRLRTGVAEAFF
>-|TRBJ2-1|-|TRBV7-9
TGTGCCAGCAGTCCCAGGACTAACGGGAGCTCCTACAATGAGCAGTTCTTC
CASSPRTNGSSYNEQFF
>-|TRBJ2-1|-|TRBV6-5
TGTGCCAGCAGTTACTACCGGTCCAAGCAGGGGTCCGACCCGAGTGCGGAGAATGAGCAGTTCTTC
CASSYYRSKQGSDPSAENEQFF
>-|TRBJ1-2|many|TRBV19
TGTGCCACCTCACGACAGGCCCTTGCTTCGCGTGGCTACACCTTC
CATSRQALASRGYTF
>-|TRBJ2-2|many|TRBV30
TGTGCCTGGAGTGTCCGGGCGGAGAGGGGCACCGGGGAGCTGTTTTTT
CAWSVRAERGTGELFF
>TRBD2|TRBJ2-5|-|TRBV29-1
TGCAGCCTTGTAGGTGCGGGAGTGGAGACCCAGTACTTC
CSLVGAGVETQYF
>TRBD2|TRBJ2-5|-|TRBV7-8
TGTACCAGCAGCTTAGGACTAGGACTAGCGGTTCGGGCCCAGTATTTC
CTSSLGLGLAVRAQYF
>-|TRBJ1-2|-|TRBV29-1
TGCAGCGTCCCGTCCCCTCAGGAAAACAGGAACTATGGCAACACCTTC
CSVPSPQENRNYGNTF
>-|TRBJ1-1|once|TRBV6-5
TGTGCCAGCAGTTACGGGGGTACTGAAGTTTTCTTT
CASSYGGTEVFF
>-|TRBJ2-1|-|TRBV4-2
TGTGCCAGTAGCCACGGAACAGAGGGCACCGACAATGAGCGGTTCTTC
CASSHGTEGTDNERFF
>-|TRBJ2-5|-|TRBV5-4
TGTGCCAGCATCCGAGCGGTTCAAGAGACCCAGTACTTC
CASIRAVQETQYF
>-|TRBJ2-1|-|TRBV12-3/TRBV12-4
TGTGCCAGCAGTTTGTCCGGGAACGATGAGCAGCTCTTC
CASSLSGNDEQLF
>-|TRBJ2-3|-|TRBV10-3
TGTGCCATCAGTGTATCAAGCCCAAAAGCAAATACGCAGTACTTT
CAISVSSPKANTQYF
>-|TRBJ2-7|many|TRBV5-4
TGTGCCAGCACCCTGGGAGGGGGCGAAGGCGAGCAGTACTTC
CASTLGGGEGEQYF
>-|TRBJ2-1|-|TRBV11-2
TGTGCCATTAGCTTAGCAGAGGGAGTCTACAATGAGCAGTTCTTC
CAISLAEGVYNEQFF
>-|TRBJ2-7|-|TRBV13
TGTGCCAACAGCCCCAGACAGTTGTTATACGAGGAGTACTTC
CANSPRQLLYEEYF
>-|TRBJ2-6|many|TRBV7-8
TGTGCCAGCAGCTTAACAGGGTTGGACCTCTCTGGGGCCAACGTCCTGACTTTC
CASSLTGLDLSGANVLTF
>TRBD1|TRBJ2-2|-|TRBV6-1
TGTGCCAGCAGAATGAGAGACAGGGACGCCGGGGAGCTGTTTTTT
CASRMRDRDAGELFF
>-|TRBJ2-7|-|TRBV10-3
TGTGCCTCAGCACCGGGTGGGAGACCCTACGAGCAATACTTC
CASAPGGRPYEQYF
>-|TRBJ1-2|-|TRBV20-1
TGCAGTGCTTATACAACAGAACTAAATAACTATAGCTACACCTTC
CSAYTTELNNYSYTF
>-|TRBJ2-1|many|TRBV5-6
TGTGCCAGCAGCAAGGACGGTTCTTTGGGTGAGCAGTTCTTC
CASSKDGSLGEQFF
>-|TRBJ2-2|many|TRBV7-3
TGTGCCAGCAGCAGAGCTGGGGGGCCGAACACCGGGGAGCTGTTTTTT
CASSRAGGPNTGELFF
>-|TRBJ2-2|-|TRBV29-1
TGCAGTGTTCGACAGGAGGGCCGAGGCGGGGAGCTATTTTTT
CSVRQEGRGGELFF
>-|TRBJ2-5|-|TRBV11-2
TGTGCCGGCAACCCCTGGGTTTCGAGAGATACCCAGTACTTC
CAGNPWVSRDTQYF
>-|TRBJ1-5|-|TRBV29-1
TGCAGTGTTAGGCGGTCACCTTATAGCAATCAGCCCCACCATTTT
CSVRRSPYSNQPHHF